The 7 T cell receptor beta chains listed next were all sequenced from one sample in a study of blood T cell repertoires in COVID-19. Assay used: immunoSEQ multiplex PCR; TCRdb lists only in-frame clones, some missing. The sample includes more than 100,000 clones, about 90% of them seen just once. Sequences were obtained from peripheral blood. The receptor set was obtained from a woman between 65 and 79 years old with acute or convalescent COVID-19.

The V call is TRBV7-9, the J call TRBJ2-2; 8 nucleotides match TRBD1. With 5 bases clipped from V and 3 bases from J, the junction kept 5 bases outside the gene matches. This CDR3 region has 15 residues. Germline V CDR1 and CDR2: SEHNR, FQNEAQ (reference sequence). This CDR3 is CASSQGAPDTGELFF. The CDR3, as DNA: TGTGCCAGCAGCCAGGGGGCGCCGGACACCGGGGAGCTGTTTTTT.

This clone is a singleton in its sample. This chain connects TRBV20-1 to TRBJ2-1, with 7 bases matching TRBD2. Trimming took 0 bases from V and 14 from J; bases not matched to a gene: 4. In germline, CDR1 is DFQATT, CDR2 SNEGSKA (reference sequence). The CDR3 totals 11 residues. The chain's CDR3 is CSARDGREEFF. In nucleotides, the CDR3 is TGCAGTGCTAGAGATGGACGGGAGGAGTTCTTC.

This chain links TRBV5-1 with TRBJ1-1; weak D call: TRBD1 (6 bases). The CDR3 runs to 14 residues. Trimming cost V 4 bases and J 4 bases, with 14 bases left between them. Germline V gene sequence: CDR1 SGHRS, CDR2 YFSETQ. This chain's CDR3 is CASSRPGEGTEAFF. The DNA for the CDR3 is TGCGCCAGCAGCCGGCCAGGGGAGGGCACTGAAGCTTTCTTT.

The chain carries TRBV15 and TRBJ1-3; the match to TRBD1 covers 9 bases. V lost 0 bases to trimming and J lost 3 bases; unmatched junction nucleotides: 3. The CDR3 length is 16 residues. Germline CDR1 and CDR2: LNHNV and YYDKDF (reference sequence). Here the CDR3 DNA reads TGTGCCACCAGCAGAGAACAGGGGGCGGTTGGAAACACCATATATTTT. Protein product: CATSREQGAVGNTIYF.

This clone was counted once. V and J are TRBV11-3 and TRBJ1-2; possibly TRBD1 for D (5 bases). The CDR3 totals 12 residues. CDR1 and CDR2 from the germline V gene are SGHNT and YENEEA. V was pared by 5 bases and J by 3 bases, with 7 bases between. CDR3 nucleotide sequence: TGTGCCAGCAGCGACAGATACTATGGCTACACCTTC. Residues: CASSDRYYGYTF.

The chain combines TRBV28 with TRBJ1-4; 8 bases are shared with TRBD1. With V trimmed by 4 bases and J by 7 bases, 5 bases remained unmatched. Germline CDR1 is MDHEN and CDR2 is SYDVKM. CDR3 length: 14 residues. The CDR3 bases are TGTGCCAGCAGTTCAGGGGGCGCGGGTGAAAAACTGTTTTTT. Translating gives CASSSGGAGEKLFF. The full variable domain, with the rest looked up from reference TRBV28 and TRBJ1-4, is DVKVTQSSRYLVKRTGEKVFLECVQDMDHENMFWYRQDPGLGLRLIYFSYDVKMKEKGDIPEGYSVSREKKERFSLILESASTNQTSMYLCASSSGGAGEKLFFGSGTQLSVL.

The chain links TRBV5-1 to TRBJ2-2; weak D call: TRBD1 (5 bases). Trimming stripped 0 bases from V and 5 bases from J, with 11 bases between. Germline CDR1 is SGHRS and CDR2 is YFSETQ. The CDR3 is 15 amino acids. The CDR3: CASSLADRSTGELFF. In DNA, the CDR3 is TGCGCCAGCAGCTTGGCCGACAGATCAACCGGGGAGCTGTTTTTT.